This T cell receptor (beta chain) was profiled in a study of T cell changes during pregnancy in multiple sclerosis. Using immunoSEQ multiplex PCR, the repertoire was profiled, and TCRdb retains in-frame clones only, with some absent. The table lists some 70,000 clones, around nine tenths of them singletons, with around 1.4% in the top ten. V lost 3 bases and J 7 bases, leaving 18 bases between the germline ends. CDR1 and CDR2 (germline): SEHNR, FQNEAQ (reference sequence). This CDR3 is 15 amino acids long. Sequenced here: peripheral blood, sampled in the third trimester of pregnancy. This chain links TRBV7-9 with TRBJ1-2; maybe TRBD1 (5 bases). This receptor was identified in a female donor with multiple sclerosis, enrolled in a pregnancy study. Here the CDR3 DNA reads TGTGCCAGCAGCTTCGGACTAATGGGGCTATCTGGCTACACCTTC. Translated, it gives CASSFGLMGLSGYTF.